The text below deals with one T cell receptor beta chain. Enrollment shut out patients with autoimmune disease history or systemic immunosuppression. Sampling of blood occurred at baseline, cycle 4 day 1, and cycle 7 day 1. This sample stems from a study of OX40 agonist ivuxolimab in advanced cancers. Study-wide background: Partial responses occurred in three patients (one hepatocellular carcinoma, two cutaneous melanoma).

The repertoire was sequenced with immunoSEQ multiplex PCR; TCRdb's copy has only in-frame clones and lacks some. The table shows approximately 80,000 clones, with around 85% occurring only once. This material consisted of CD4+ or CD8+ T cells sorted from blood, taken in a trial of the OX40 agonist ivuxolimab. This sequence originates from an adult with an advanced solid tumor such as melanoma, head and neck, liver or kidney cancer.

For the CDR3, the DNA is TGTGCCAGTAGTATCGGTGGGCAGGGGGCTGACACCGGGGAGCTGTTTTTT. Amino acids: CASSIGGQGADTGELFF. The chain is built from TRBV19 and TRBJ2-2; the match to TRBD1 covers 8 bases. The CDR3 is 17 residues long. Germline CDR1 LNHDA, CDR2 SQIVND (reference sequence). Trimming at V came to 3 bases and at J to 3 bases, leaving 9 bases not matched to a gene. The full variable domain, completed using reference TRBV19 and TRBJ2-2, is DGGITQSPKYLFRKEGQNVTLSCEQNLNHDAMYWYRQDPGQGLRLIYYSQIVNDFQKGDIAEGYSVSREKKESFPLTVTSAQKNPTAFYLCASSIGGQGADTGELFFGEGSRLTVL.